These 19 T cell receptor beta chains share one sample of origin, sequenced in a study of OX40 agonist ivuxolimab in advanced cancers. Sequencing used immunoSEQ multiplex PCR; TCRdb keeps in-frame clones, though not all of them. This sample yields about 42,000 clones, of which 80% to 90% are seen a single time; 4.7% belongs to the top ten. The source was CD4+ or CD8+ T cells sorted from blood, collected in a trial of the OX40 agonist ivuxolimab. These receptors originate from an adult with an advanced solid tumor such as melanoma, head and neck, liver or kidney cancer.

The chain links TRBV19 to TRBJ2-1; 14 positions match TRBD2. V shed 5 bases and J 5 bases; nucleotides not matched to a gene: 8. The CDR3 extends over 17 amino acids. Germline CDR1 and CDR2: LNHDA and SQIVND (reference sequence). The CDR3 bases are TGTGCCAGTAGTGGGGACAGGGGACTAGCGGGGGACAATGAGCAGTTCTTC. This codes for CASSGDRGLAGDNEQFF.

The CDR3 coding sequence is TGCGCCAGCAGCCAGAACTTCGTGGGGGAGCTGTTTTTT. This encodes CASSQNFVGELFF. J is TRBJ2-2 and V is TRBV4-3; D uncertain. CDR1 is LGHNA, CDR2 YSLEER, per germline. The V and J ends lost 3 bases and 8 bases respectively, with 10 bases between them. The length of the CDR3 is 13 residues.

CDR3 bases: TGTGCCTGGAGTGGCGGTGGGCGACGGGGGGTAAATGAGCAGTTCTTC. The encoded protein is CAWSGGGRRGVNEQFF. The chain is built from TRBV30 and TRBJ2-1; TRBD2 matches at 7 bases. The V and J ends lost 1 base and 7 bases, in that order; junction bases with no gene match: 13. Germline loops: CDR1 GTSNPN, CDR2 SVGIG (reference sequence). This CDR3 region has 16 residues. The full variable domain, in which reference TRBV30 and TRBJ2-1 provide the parts outside the CDR3, is SQTIHQWPATLVQPVGSPLSLECTVEGTSNPNLYWYRQAAGRGLQLLFYSVGIGQISSEVPQNLSASRPQDRQFILSSKKLLLSDSGFYLCAWSGGGRRGVNEQFFGPGTRLTVL.

This chain joins TRBV28 and TRBJ1-2; the match to TRBD1 covers 7 bases. CDR3 length: 14 amino acids. The junction had 9 bases not matched to a gene; V was cut back by 7 bases and J by 4 bases. Germline V gene sequence: CDR1 MDHEN, CDR2 SYDVKM. The CDR3 is CASTIGGGGYGYTF. Here the CDR3 DNA reads TGTGCCAGCACCATCGGAGGGGGCGGCTATGGCTACACCTTC.

This chain connects TRBV19 to TRBJ2-4; 8 bases are a match to TRBD1. This CDR3 spans 16 amino acids. V lost 10 bases to trimming and J lost 0 bases; unmatched junction nucleotides: 11. Germline V gene lookup returns CDR1 LNHDA and CDR2 SQIVND (reference sequence). The CDR3 region has the DNA TGTGCCACCGCGGACAGGGCTGGTTTAGCCAAAAACATTCAGTACTTC. This sequence encodes CATADRAGLAKNIQYF.

The chain carries TRBV11-1 and TRBJ2-7; D gene unclear. V was shortened by 2 bases and J by 0 bases, with 8 bases between the two germline ends. The germline V gene has CDR1 SGHAT and CDR2 FQDESV (reference sequence). CDR3 length: 14 amino acids. The CDR3 spells CASSLRQNSYEQYF. CDR3 nucleotides: TGTGCCAGCAGCTTAAGGCAGAACTCCTACGAGCAGTACTTC.

The gene calls are TRBV7-2 and TRBJ2-3; possibly TRBD2 for D (7 bases). V dropped 4 bases and J dropped 2 bases, with 10 bases sitting between them. This CDR3 contains 14 residues. From germline, CDR1 is SGHTA and CDR2 FQGNSA. The CDR3 loop reads CASSWGGATDTQYF. The CDR3 DNA reads as TGTGCCAGCAGCTGGGGGGGCGCCACAGATACGCAGTATTTT.

V usage is TRBV6-5 and J usage is TRBJ1-1; 10 positions agree with TRBD1. CDR3 length equals 16 residues. The trim removed 2 bases at V and 0 bases at J, leaving 3 bases unmatched. CDR1 and CDR2 (germline): MNHEY, SVGAGI. The CDR3 sequence: CASSYQTGGMNTEAFF. The CDR3 nucleotides read TGTGCCAGCAGTTACCAGACAGGGGGCATGAACACTGAAGCTTTCTTT.

In DNA, the CDR3 is TGTGCCAGCAGTTTTGGGGAGGGGAACAATGAGCAGTTCTTC. It yields the protein CASSFGEGNNEQFF. This chain uses TRBV7-9 with TRBJ2-1; TRBD2 aligns across 7 bases. Germline-derived CDR1 and CDR2 are SEHNR and FQNEAQ (reference sequence). The V segment lost 6 bases and the J segment 5 bases; nucleotides outside the gene matches: 7. The CDR3 has 14 residues.

V usage is TRBV6-6 and J usage is TRBJ2-7; 7 bases match TRBD1. The CDR3 extends over 15 amino acids. V lost 0 bases to trimming and J lost 5 bases; unmatched junction nucleotides: 7. Germline CDR1 and CDR2: MNHNY and SVGAGI (reference sequence). CDR3 bases: TGTGCCAGCAGTTACTCTCGACAGGGCCTTAACGAGCAGTACTTC. This encodes CASSYSRQGLNEQYF.

This clone appeared a few times. The CDR3 loop reads CASRLALWPSNYGYTF. The CDR3 nucleotides read TGTGCAAGTCGCTTAGCATTATGGCCCAGTAACTATGGCTACACCTTC. This rearrangement joins TRBV12-2 to TRBJ1-2; TRBD1 is the table's D call, not checked against the DNA. TRBV12-2 is tagged as a pseudogene. The CDR3 consists of 16 residues.

The rearrangement joins TRBV6-1 to TRBJ1-5; D is unresolved. Germline V gene data show CDR1 as MNHNS and CDR2 as SASEGT. The V end was cut by 7 bases, the J end by 4 bases, with 11 bases between. The CDR3 is 13 amino acids. The CDR3 DNA is TGTGCCAGCACTTTAGAGTTTAATCAGCCCCAGCATTTT. Protein: CASTLEFNQPQHF.

The V call is TRBV18, the J call TRBJ2-1; TRBD1 aligns across 8 bases. The CDR3 is made up of 17 amino acids. CDR1 and CDR2 from the germline V gene are KGHSH and LQKENI. J was trimmed by 6 bases and V by 2 bases; bases with no gene match: 12. The CDR3 loop is CASSPFQGQGVPNEQFF. The CDR3 DNA follows: TGTGCCAGCTCACCATTTCAAGGACAGGGAGTACCCAATGAGCAGTTCTTC. The full variable domain, in which reference TRBV18 and TRBJ2-1 provide the parts outside the CDR3, is NAGVMQNPRHLVRRRGQEARLRCSPMKGHSHVYWYRQLPEEGLKFMVYLQKENIIDESGMPKERFSAEFPKEGPSILRIQQVVRGDSAAYFCASSPFQGQGVPNEQFFGPGTRLTVL.

The V and J genes are TRBV11-2 and TRBJ1-4; D gene unclear. The CDR3 spans 11 residues. V shed 0 bases and J shed 7 bases, with 0 bases lying between them. CDR1 is SGHAT, CDR2 FQNNGV, per germline. CDR3 protein: CASSLDEKLFF. The CDR3 DNA is TGTGCCAGCAGCTTAGATGAAAAACTGTTTTTT.

The chain carries TRBV11-1 and TRBJ1-1; TRBD1 might be the D (5 bases). Between the trimmed V and J ends, which lost 6 bases and 0 bases, there was a span of 8 bases. The CDR3 extends over 13 amino acids. In germline, CDR1 is SGHAT, CDR2 FQDESV (reference sequence). The CDR3 DNA reads as TGTGCCAGCAGGCGGGACTTGAACACTGAAGCTTTCTTT. Amino acid sequence: CASRRDLNTEAFF.

V gene TRBV4-2 combines with J gene TRBJ1-2; D not resolved. The CDR3 sequence is 13 residues long. Between the trimmed V and J ends, which lost 1 base and 7 bases, there was a span of 10 bases. Germline CDR1 LGHNA, CDR2 YNFKEQ. CDR3 coding DNA: TGTGCCAGCAGCCAAGTGAGGGTAGGTGGCTACACCTTC. It encodes CASSQVRVGGYTF.

V and J are TRBV6-1 and TRBJ2-2; tentatively, D is TRBD1 (6 bases). The CDR3 contains 14 residues. V gave up 6 bases and J gave up 6 bases, with 14 bases separating them. Per germline, CDR1 MNHNS and CDR2 SASEGT. The CDR3 reads CASRLTGSSGELFF. For the CDR3, the DNA is TGTGCCAGCAGGTTAACAGGGTCCTCCGGGGAGCTGTTTTTT.

This rearrangement joins TRBV7-3 to TRBJ2-2; 8 bases map to TRBD1. The germline V gene encodes CDR1 SGHTA and CDR2 FQGTGA. The CDR3 sequence is 14 residues long. Trimming cost V 3 bases and J 6 bases; bases outside gene matches: 3. The CDR3 is CASSFRGLSGELFF. For the CDR3, the DNA is TGTGCCAGCAGCTTCAGGGGGCTCTCCGGGGAGCTGTTTTTT.

The chain couples TRBV12-5 to TRBJ1-1; D is unresolved. Germline-derived CDR1 and CDR2 are LGHNT and FRNRAP. The CDR3 has 11 amino acids. V lost 6 bases and J lost 0, with 2 bases in between. The CDR3 DNA reads TGTGCTAGTGGCCTGAACACTGAAGCTTTCTTT. This translates into CASGLNTEAFF.